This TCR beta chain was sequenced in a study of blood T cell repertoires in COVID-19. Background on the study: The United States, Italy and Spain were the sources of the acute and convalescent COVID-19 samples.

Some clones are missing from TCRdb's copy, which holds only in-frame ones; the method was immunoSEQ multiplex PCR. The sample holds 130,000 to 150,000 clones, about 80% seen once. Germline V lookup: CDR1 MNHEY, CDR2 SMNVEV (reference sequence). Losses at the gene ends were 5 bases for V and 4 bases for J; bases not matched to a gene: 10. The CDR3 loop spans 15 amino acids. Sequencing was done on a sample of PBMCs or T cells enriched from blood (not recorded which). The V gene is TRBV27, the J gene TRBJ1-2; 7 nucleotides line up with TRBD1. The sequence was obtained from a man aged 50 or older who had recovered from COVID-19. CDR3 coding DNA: TGTGCCAGCAGTCCGGGACAGAGACCTTTCTATGGCTACACCTTC. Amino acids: CASSPGQRPFYGYTF.